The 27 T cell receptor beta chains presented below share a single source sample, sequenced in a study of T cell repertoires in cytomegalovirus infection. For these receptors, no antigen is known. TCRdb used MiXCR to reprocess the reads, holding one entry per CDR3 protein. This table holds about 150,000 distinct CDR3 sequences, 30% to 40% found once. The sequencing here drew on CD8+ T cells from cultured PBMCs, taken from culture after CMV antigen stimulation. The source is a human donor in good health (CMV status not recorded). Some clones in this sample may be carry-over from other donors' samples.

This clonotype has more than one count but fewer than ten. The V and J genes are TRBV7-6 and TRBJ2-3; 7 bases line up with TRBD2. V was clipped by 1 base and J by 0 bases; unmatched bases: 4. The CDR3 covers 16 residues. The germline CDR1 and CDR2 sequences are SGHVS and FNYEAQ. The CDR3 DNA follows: TGTGCCAGCAGCTTAGGGACGGGGGGAAGCACAGATACGCAGTATTTT. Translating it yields CASSLGTGGSTDTQYF. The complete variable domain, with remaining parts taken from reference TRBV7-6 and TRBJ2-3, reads GAGVSQSPRYKVTKRGQDVALRCDPISGHVSLYWYRQALGQGPEFLTYFNYEAQQDKSGLPNDRFSAERPEGSISTLTIQRTEQRDSAMYRCASSLGTGGSTDTQYFGPGTRLTVL.

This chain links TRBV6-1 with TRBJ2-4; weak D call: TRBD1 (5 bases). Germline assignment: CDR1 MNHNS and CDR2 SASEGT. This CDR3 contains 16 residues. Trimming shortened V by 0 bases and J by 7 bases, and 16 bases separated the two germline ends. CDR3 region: CASSEAPGSVRNIQYF. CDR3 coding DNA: TGTGCCAGCAGTGAAGCCCCAGGGTCGGTACGGAACATTCAGTACTTC.

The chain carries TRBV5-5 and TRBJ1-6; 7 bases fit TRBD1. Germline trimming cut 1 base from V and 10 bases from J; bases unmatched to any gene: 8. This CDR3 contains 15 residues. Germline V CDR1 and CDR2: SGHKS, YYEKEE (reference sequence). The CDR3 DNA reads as TGTGCCAGCAGCTTGTATGGACAGGTGGCGTCACCCCTCCACTTT. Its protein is CASSLYGQVASPLHF.

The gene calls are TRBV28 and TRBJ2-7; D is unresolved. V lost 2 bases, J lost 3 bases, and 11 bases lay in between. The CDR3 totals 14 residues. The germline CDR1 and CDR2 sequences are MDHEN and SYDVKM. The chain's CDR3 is CASSLTNAYYEQYF. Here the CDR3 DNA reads TGTGCCAGCAGTTTAACGAACGCTTACTACGAGCAGTACTTC.

CDR3 protein: CSAPIPYGYTF. For the CDR3, the DNA is TGCAGTGCCCCGATCCCATATGGCTACACCTTC. The chain uses TRBV20-1 and TRBJ1-2; D unresolved. The germline V gene encodes CDR1 DFQATT and CDR2 SNEGSKA (reference sequence). Trimming left V 6 bases short and J 5 bases short, with 10 bases between. The CDR3 is 11 residues long.

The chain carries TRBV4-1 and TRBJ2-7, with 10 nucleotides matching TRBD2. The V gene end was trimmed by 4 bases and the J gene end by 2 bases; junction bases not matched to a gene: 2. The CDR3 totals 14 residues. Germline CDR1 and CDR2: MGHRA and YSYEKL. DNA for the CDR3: TGCGCCAGCAGCCGGAGCGGGGGGGCCTACGAGCAGTACTTC. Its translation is CASSRSGGAYEQYF.

CDR3: CASSHSASFSYNSPLHF. As DNA, the CDR3 is TGTGCCAGCAGCCACTCGGCGTCGTTCTCCTATAATTCACCCCTCCACTTT. The V call is TRBV14, the J call TRBJ1-6; D not certain. This CDR3 region has 17 residues. V was shortened by 3 bases and J by 0 bases, with 12 bases between the two germline ends. Germline lookup yields CDR1 SGHDN and CDR2 FVKESK.

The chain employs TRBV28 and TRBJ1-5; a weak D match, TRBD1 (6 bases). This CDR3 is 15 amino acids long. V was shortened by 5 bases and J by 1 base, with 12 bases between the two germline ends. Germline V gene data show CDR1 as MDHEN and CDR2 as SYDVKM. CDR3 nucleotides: TGTGCCAGCAGTCCAGGGGCGAGAAGCAATCAGCCCCAGCATTTT. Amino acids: CASSPGARSNQPQHF.

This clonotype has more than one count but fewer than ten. CDR3 sequence (DNA): TGTGCCAGCAGCTTAACCACTTATGTGGATACGCAGTATTTT. Its protein product is CASSLTTYVDTQYF. V usage is TRBV11-1 and J usage is TRBJ2-3, with D hard to call. Germline CDR1 and CDR2: SGHAT and FQDESV (reference sequence). This CDR3 is built from 14 residues. V lost 2 bases and J lost 6, with 12 bases in between.

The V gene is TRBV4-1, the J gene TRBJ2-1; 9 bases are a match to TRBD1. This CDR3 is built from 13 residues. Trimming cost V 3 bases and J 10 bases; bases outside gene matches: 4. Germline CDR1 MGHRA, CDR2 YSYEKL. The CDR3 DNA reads TGCGCCAGCAGCCAGGGACAGGGTGGGGAGCAGTTCTTC. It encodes CASSQGQGGEQFF.

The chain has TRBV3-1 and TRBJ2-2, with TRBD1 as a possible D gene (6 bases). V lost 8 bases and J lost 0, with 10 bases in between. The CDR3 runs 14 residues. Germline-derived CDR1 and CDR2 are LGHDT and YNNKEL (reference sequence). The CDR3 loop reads CASGDISNTGELFF. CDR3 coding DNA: TGTGCCAGCGGGGACATTTCGAACACCGGGGAGCTGTTTTTT. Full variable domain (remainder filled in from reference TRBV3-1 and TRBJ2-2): DTAVSQTPKYLVTQMGNDKSIKCEQNLGHDTMYWYKQDSKKFLKIMFSYNNKELIINETVPNRFSPKSPDKAHLNLHINSLELGDSAVYFCASGDISNTGELFFGEGSRLTVL.

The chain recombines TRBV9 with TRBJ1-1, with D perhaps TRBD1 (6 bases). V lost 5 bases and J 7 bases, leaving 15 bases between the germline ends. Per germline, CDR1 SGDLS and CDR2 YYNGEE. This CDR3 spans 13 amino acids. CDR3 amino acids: CASSAGTPIEAFF. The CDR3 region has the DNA TGTGCCAGCAGTGCCGGGACACCTATTGAAGCTTTCTTT.

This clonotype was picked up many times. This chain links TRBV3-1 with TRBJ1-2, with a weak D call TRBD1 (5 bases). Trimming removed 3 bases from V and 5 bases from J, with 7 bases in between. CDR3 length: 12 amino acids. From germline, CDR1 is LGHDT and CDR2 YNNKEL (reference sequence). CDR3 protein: CASSQRGYGYTF. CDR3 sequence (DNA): TGTGCCAGCAGCCAGCGGGGGTATGGCTACACCTTC.

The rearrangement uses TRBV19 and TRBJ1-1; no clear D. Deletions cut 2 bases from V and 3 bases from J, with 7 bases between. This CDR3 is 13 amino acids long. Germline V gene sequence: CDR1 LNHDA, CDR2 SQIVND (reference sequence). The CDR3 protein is CASSITAYTEAFF. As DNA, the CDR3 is TGTGCCAGTAGTATAACAGCGTACACTGAAGCTTTCTTT. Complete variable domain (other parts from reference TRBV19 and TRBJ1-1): DGGITQSPKYLFRKEGQNVTLSCEQNLNHDAMYWYRQDPGQGLRLIYYSQIVNDFQKGDIAEGYSVSREKKESFPLTVTSAQKNPTAFYLCASSITAYTEAFFGQGTRLTVV.

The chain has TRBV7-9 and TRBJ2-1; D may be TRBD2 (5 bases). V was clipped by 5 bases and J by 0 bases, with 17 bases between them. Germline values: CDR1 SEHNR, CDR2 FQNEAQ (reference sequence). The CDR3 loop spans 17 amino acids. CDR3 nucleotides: TGTGCCAGCAGCCTAGACGCCGAGCGGAGCTCCTACAATGAGCAGTTCTTC. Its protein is CASSLDAERSSYNEQFF.

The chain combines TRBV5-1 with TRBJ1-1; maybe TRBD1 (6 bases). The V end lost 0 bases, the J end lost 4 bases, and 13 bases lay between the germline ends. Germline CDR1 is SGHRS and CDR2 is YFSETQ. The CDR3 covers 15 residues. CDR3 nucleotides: TGCGCCAGCAGCTTGGGAGGGGACACAGGCACTGAAGCTTTCTTT. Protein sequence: CASSLGGDTGTEAFF.

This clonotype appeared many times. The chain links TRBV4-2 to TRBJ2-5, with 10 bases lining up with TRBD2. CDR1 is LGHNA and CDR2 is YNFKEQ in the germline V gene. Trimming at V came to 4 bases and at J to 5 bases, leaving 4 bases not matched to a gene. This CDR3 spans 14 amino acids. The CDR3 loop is CASSLAGGWETQYF. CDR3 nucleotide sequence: TGTGCCAGCAGCCTAGCGGGGGGATGGGAGACCCAGTACTTC.

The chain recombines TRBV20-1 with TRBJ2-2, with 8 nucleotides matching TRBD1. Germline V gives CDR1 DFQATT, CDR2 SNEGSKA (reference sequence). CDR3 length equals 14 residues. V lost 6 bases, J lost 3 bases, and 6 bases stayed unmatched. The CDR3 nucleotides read TGCAGTGCAAACACAGGGGGTTACACCGGGGAGCTGTTTTTT. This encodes CSANTGGYTGELFF.

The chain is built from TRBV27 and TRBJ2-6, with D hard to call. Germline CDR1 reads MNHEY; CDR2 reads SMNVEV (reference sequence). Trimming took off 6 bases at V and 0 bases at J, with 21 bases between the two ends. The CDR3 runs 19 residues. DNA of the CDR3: TGTGCCAGCAGCCCCCTCGAGACAAGGCCTAGCTCTGGGGCCAACGTCCTGACTTTC. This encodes CASSPLETRPSSGANVLTF.

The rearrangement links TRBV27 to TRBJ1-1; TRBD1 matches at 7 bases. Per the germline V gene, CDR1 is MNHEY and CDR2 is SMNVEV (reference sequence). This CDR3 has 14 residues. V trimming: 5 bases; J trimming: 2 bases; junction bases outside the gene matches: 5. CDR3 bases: TGTGCCAGCAGTCAAGGGGGCGGAAACACTGAAGCTTTCTTT. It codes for CASSQGGGNTEAFF.

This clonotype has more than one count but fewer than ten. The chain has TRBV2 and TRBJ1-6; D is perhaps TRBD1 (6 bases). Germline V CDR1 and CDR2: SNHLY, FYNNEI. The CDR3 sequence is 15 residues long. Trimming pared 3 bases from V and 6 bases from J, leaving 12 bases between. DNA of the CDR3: TGTGCCAGCAGTGATCTGGGCAGGGGTAATTCACCCCTCCACTTT. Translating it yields CASSDLGRGNSPLHF.

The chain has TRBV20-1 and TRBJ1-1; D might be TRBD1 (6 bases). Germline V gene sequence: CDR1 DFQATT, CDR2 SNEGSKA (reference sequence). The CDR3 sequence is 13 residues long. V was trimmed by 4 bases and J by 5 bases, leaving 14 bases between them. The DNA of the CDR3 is TGCAGTGCTACCACGGGGGCCGTGACTGAAGCTTTCTTT. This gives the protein CSATTGAVTEAFF.

In DNA form, the CDR3 reads TGTGCCAGCGGGACGGGGACAGGGTCCTTCTATGGCTACACCTTC. Its protein product is CASGTGTGSFYGYTF. The J gene is TRBJ1-2, the V gene TRBV2; 9 bases align to TRBD1. Germline lookup yields CDR1 SNHLY and CDR2 FYNNEI. V shed 8 bases, J shed 4 bases, and the junction held 11 bases outside the gene matches. The length of the CDR3 is 15 residues.

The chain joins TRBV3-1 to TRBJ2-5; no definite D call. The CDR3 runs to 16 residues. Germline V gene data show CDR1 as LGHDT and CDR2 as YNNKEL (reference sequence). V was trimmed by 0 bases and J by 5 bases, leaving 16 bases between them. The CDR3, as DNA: TGTGCCAGCAGCCAAGAGGAGAGCATCGTGGGGGAGACCCAGTACTTC. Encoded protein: CASSQEESIVGETQYF.

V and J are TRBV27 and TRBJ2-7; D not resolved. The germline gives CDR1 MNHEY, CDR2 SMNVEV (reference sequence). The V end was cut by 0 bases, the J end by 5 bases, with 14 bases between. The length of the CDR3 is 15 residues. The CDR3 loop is CASSLSFGPMDEQYF. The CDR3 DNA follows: TGTGCCAGCAGTTTATCGTTCGGCCCGATGGACGAGCAGTACTTC.

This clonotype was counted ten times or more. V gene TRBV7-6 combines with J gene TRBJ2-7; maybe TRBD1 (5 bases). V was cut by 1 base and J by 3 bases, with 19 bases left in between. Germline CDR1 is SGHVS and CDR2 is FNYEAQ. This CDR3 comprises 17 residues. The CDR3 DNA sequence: TGTGCCAGCAGCTTAGGCCAGTCGGCAGGGCAACTCTACGAGCAGTACTTC. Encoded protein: CASSLGQSAGQLYEQYF.

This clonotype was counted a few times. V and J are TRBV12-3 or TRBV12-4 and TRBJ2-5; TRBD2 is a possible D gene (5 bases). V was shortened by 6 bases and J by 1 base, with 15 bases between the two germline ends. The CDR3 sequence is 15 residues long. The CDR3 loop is CASSPSGKAQETQYF. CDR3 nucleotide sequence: TGTGCCAGCAGCCCATCGGGGAAAGCCCAAGAGACCCAGTACTTC.